This T cell receptor beta chain was recorded in a study of PD-1 blockade in classical Hodgkin lymphoma. Germline V CDR1 and CDR2: SGHVS, FNYEAQ. Trimming took 1 base from V and 10 from J, leaving 11 bases between them. This CDR3 is built from 13 residues. Study findings and constraints: Those starting nivolumab under 1 year post-ASCT were excluded. Newly diagnosed patients were reported to exhibit reduced baseline TCR diversity relative to healthy donors. CD4+ but not CD8+ TCR diversity rose significantly by C4D1. Complete responders matched newly diagnosed patients in baseline diversity.

Using immunoSEQ multiplex PCR, the repertoire was profiled, and TCRdb retains in-frame clones only, with some absent. In the table there are under 110,000 clones, around 88% of which are singletons. In every patient, relapse followed autologous stem cell transplantation, while exposure to brentuximab vedotin differed. Note on this clone: Its target is not known.

The clonotype comes from a human donor with classical Hodgkin lymphoma. The sample in question was peripheral blood mononuclear cells (PBMCs), obtained before the second cycle of nivolumab. The chain employs TRBV7-6 and TRBJ2-1; D is uncertain. In DNA, the CDR3 is TGTGCCAGCAGCTTAGAATACTACCACGAGCAGTTCTTC. Its translation is CASSLEYYHEQFF.